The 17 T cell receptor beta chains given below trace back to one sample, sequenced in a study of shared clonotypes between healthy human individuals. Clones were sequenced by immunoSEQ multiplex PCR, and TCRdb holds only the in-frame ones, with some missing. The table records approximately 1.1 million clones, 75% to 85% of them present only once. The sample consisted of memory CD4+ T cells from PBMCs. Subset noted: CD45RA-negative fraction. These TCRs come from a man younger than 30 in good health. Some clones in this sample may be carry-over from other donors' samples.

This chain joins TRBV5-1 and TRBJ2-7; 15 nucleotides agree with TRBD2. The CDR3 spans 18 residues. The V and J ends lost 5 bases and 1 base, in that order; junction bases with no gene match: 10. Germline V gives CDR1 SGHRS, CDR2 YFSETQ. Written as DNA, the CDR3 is TGCGCCAGCAGTCCCCCGGGACTAGCGGGAGGAGGATCCTACGAGCAGTACTTC. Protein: CASSPPGLAGGGSYEQYF.

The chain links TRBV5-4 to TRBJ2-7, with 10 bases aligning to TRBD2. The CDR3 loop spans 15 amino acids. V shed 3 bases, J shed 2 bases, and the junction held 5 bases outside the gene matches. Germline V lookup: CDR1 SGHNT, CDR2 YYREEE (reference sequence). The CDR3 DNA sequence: TGTGCCAGCAGCTCCGGACTAGCGGATACCTACGAGCAGTACTTC. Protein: CASSSGLADTYEQYF.

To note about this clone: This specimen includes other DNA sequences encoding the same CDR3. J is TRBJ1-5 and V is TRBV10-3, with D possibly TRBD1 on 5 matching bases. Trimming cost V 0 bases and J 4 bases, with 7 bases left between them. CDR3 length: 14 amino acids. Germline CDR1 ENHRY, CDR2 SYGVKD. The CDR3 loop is CAISESGGNQPQHF. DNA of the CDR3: TGTGCCATCAGTGAGTCGGGGGGTAATCAGCCCCAGCATTTT.

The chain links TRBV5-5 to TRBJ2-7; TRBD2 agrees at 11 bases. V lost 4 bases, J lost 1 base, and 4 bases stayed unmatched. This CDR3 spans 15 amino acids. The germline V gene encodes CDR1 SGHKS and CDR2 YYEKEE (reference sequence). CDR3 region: CASSMTSGASYEQYF. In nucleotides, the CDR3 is TGTGCCAGCAGCATGACTAGCGGGGCTTCCTACGAGCAGTACTTC.

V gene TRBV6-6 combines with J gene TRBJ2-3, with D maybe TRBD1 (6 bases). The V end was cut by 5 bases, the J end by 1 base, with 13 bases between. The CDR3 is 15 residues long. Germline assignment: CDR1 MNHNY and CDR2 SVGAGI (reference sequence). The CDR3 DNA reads TGTGCCAGCAGTACAGGGCTGGGGGGCACAGATACGCAGTATTTT. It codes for CASSTGLGGTDTQYF.

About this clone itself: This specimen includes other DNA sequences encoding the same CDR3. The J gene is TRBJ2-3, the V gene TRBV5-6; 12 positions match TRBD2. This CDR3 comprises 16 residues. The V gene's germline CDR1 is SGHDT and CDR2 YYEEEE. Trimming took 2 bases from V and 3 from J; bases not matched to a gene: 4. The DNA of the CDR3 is TGTGCCAGCAGCTTAGGACTAGCGGGACGGACAGATACGCAGTATTTT. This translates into CASSLGLAGRTDTQYF.

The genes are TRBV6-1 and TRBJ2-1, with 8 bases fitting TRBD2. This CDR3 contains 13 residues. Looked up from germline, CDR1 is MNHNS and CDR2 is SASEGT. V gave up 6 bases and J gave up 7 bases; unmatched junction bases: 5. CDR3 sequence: CASRTSGRNEQFF. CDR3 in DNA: TGTGCCAGCAGGACGAGCGGGAGAAATGAGCAGTTCTTC.

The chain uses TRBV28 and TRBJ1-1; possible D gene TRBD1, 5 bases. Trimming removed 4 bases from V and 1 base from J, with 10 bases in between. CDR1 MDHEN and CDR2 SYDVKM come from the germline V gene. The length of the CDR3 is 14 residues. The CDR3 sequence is CASSSHGGNTEAFF. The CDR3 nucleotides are TGTGCCAGCAGTTCCCATGGGGGGAACACTGAAGCTTTCTTT.

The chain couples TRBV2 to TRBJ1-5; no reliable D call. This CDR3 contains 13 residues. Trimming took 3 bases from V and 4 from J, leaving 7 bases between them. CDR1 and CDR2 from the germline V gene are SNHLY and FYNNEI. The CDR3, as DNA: TGTGCCAGCAGTGAGAGAATGAATCAGCCCCAGCATTTT. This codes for CASSERMNQPQHF.

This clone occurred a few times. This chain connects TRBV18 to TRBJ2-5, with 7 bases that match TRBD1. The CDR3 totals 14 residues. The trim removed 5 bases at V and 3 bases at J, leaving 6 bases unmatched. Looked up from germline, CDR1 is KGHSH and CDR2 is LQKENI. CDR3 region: CASSENRGKETQYF. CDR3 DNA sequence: TGTGCCAGCTCAGAAAACAGGGGAAAAGAGACCCAGTACTTC.

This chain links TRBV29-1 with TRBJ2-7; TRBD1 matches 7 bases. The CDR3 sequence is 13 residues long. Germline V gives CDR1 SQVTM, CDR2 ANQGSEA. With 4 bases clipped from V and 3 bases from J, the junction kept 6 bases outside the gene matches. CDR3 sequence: CSVVRGLGYEQYF. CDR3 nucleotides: TGCAGCGTTGTGAGGGGGCTCGGCTACGAGCAGTACTTC.

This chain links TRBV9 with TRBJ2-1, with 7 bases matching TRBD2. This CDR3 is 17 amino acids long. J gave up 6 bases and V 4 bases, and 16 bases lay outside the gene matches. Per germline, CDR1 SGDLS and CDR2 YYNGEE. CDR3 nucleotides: TGTGCCAGCAGCACCACGCCGGTGGCTAGCGGTGGCAATGAGCAGTTCTTC. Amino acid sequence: CASSTTPVASGGNEQFF.

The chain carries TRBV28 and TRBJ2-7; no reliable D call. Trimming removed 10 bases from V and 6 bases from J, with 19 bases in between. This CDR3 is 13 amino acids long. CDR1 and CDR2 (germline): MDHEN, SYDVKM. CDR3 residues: CATRRDLPPEQYF. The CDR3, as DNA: TGTGCCACTCGTAGAGATCTTCCCCCCGAGCAGTACTTC.

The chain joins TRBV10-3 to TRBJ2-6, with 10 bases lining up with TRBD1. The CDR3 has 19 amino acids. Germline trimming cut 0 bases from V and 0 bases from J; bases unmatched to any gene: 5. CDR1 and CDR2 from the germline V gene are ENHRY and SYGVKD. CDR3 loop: CAISESRTGGLSGANVLTF. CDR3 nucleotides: TGTGCCATCAGTGAGTCTAGGACAGGGGGTCTCTCTGGGGCCAACGTCCTGACTTTC.

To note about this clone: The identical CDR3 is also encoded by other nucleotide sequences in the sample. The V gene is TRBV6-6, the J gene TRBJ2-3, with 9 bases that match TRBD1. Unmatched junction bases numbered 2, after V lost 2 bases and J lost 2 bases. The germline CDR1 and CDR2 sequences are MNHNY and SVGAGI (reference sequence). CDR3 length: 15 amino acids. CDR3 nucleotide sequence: TGTGCCAGCAGTTACGGACAGGGGTCCACAGATACGCAGTATTTT. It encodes CASSYGQGSTDTQYF.

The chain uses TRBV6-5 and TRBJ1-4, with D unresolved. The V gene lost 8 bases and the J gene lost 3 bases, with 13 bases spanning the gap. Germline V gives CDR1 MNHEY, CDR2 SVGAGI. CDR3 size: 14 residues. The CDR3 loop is CASARTDSNEKLFF. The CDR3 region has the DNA TGTGCCAGCGCGAGGACGGACTCTAATGAAAAACTGTTTTTT.

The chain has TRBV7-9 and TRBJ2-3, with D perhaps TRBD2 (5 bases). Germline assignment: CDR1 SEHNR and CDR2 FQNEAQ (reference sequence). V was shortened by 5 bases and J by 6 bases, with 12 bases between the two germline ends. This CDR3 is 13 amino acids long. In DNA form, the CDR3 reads TGTGCCAGCAGCCAGGCCGGGGTTGATACGCAGTATTTT. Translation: CASSQAGVDTQYF.